This is a list of T cell receptor beta chains from one sample in a study of T cell responses to AZD1222 COVID-19 vaccine. Sequenced by immunoSEQ multiplex PCR; TCRdb stores in-frame clones only, minus some. The data show about 120,000 clones, with 88% seen just once and about 10% held by the top ten. Sample: peripheral blood, taken on day 0 of AZD1222 vaccination. Receptor source: an adult in good health. Both conserved end residues are part of each CDR3. Each record gives: D gene, clone size, CDR3 length, J gene, V gene, CDR3 protein, CDR3 DNA. D genes are given only for firm matches. Expanded clones are given a class, and other clones once, few, many or no size at all.

d_call: NA; clone_size: NA; cdr3_length: 14; j_call: TRBJ1-5; v_call: TRBV5-8; cdr3_aa: CASSLRQLNQPQHF; cdr3_nt: TGTGCCAGCAGCTTGAGACAGCTTAATCAGCCCCAGCATTTT
d_call: NA; clone_size: NA; cdr3_length: 13; j_call: TRBJ1-1; v_call: TRBV7-3; cdr3_aa: CASSQTASTEAFF; cdr3_nt: TGTGCCAGCAGCCAGACCGCCTCCACTGAAGCTTTCTTT
d_call: NA; clone_size: NA; cdr3_length: 15; j_call: TRBJ1-2; v_call: TRBV3-1/TRBV3-2; cdr3_aa: CASSQAGPVIDGYTF; cdr3_nt: TGTGCCAGCAGCCAAGCAGGGCCGGTGATTGATGGCTACACCTTC
d_call: TRBD2; clone_size: NA; cdr3_length: 15; j_call: TRBJ2-7; v_call: TRBV11-2; cdr3_aa: CASSPPSRERYEQYF; cdr3_nt: TGTGCCAGCAGCCCCCCCTCGCGGGAGCGGTACGAGCAGTACTTC
d_call: TRBD2; clone_size: NA; cdr3_length: 13; j_call: TRBJ2-7; v_call: TRBV25-1; cdr3_aa: CASGVQGGYEQYF; cdr3_nt: TGTGCCAGCGGAGTGCAGGGAGGGTACGAGCAGTACTTC
d_call: NA; clone_size: NA; cdr3_length: 12; j_call: TRBJ1-1; v_call: TRBV7-2; cdr3_aa: CASSLDVGEAFF; cdr3_nt: TGTGCCAGCAGCTTAGACGTCGGCGAAGCTTTCTTT
d_call: NA; clone_size: NA; cdr3_length: 14; j_call: TRBJ1-1; v_call: TRBV6-6; cdr3_aa: CASSPTTGSTEAFF; cdr3_nt: TGTGCCAGCAGTCCCACAACAGGGAGTACTGAAGCTTTCTTT
d_call: TRBD1; clone_size: NA; cdr3_length: 13; j_call: TRBJ1-1; v_call: TRBV9; cdr3_aa: CASARQGNTEAFF; cdr3_nt: TGTGCCAGCGCCAGACAGGGGAACACTGAAGCTTTCTTT
d_call: NA; clone_size: NA; cdr3_length: 16; j_call: TRBJ2-4; v_call: TRBV6-1; cdr3_aa: CASSEDLGSGKNIQYF; cdr3_nt: TGTGCCAGCAGTGAAGATCTGGGGAGCGGCAAAAACATTCAGTACTTC
d_call: NA; clone_size: few; cdr3_length: 16; j_call: TRBJ1-2; v_call: TRBV19; cdr3_aa: CASSIGARPVNYGYTF; cdr3_nt: TGTGCCAGTAGTATAGGGGCCCGGCCGGTGAACTATGGCTACACCTTC
d_call: TRBD1; clone_size: NA; cdr3_length: 16; j_call: TRBJ2-3; v_call: TRBV24-1; cdr3_aa: CATSDHRGPLTDTQYF; cdr3_nt: TGTGCCACCAGTGACCACAGGGGTCCTCTCACAGATACGCAGTATTTT
d_call: NA; clone_size: NA; cdr3_length: 13; j_call: TRBJ1-2; v_call: TRBV6-5; cdr3_aa: CASTSREGIGYTF; cdr3_nt: TGTGCCAGCACGTCCCGGGAGGGTATAGGCTACACCTTC
d_call: NA; clone_size: NA; cdr3_length: 13; j_call: TRBJ1-5; v_call: TRBV27; cdr3_aa: CASSLSGYQPQHF; cdr3_nt: TGTGCCAGCAGTTTATCGGGTTATCAGCCCCAGCATTTT
d_call: NA; clone_size: NA; cdr3_length: 13; j_call: TRBJ1-2; v_call: TRBV5-1; cdr3_aa: CASSLEVRYGYTF; cdr3_nt: TGCGCCAGCAGCTTGGAAGTCCGTTATGGCTACACCTTC
d_call: TRBD1; clone_size: NA; cdr3_length: 15; j_call: TRBJ1-2; v_call: TRBV30; cdr3_aa: CAWSRRDRGHYGYTF; cdr3_nt: TGTGCCTGGAGTCGCCGGGACAGGGGACACTATGGCTACACCTTC
d_call: NA; clone_size: NA; cdr3_length: 16; j_call: TRBJ2-5; v_call: TRBV3-1/TRBV3-2; cdr3_aa: CASSQGGGPIQETQYF; cdr3_nt: TGTGCCAGCAGCCAAGGGGGTGGACCAATCCAAGAGACCCAGTACTTC
d_call: TRBD2; clone_size: NA; cdr3_length: 18; j_call: TRBJ2-2; v_call: TRBV7-3; cdr3_aa: CASSPAPGTSGLTGELFF; cdr3_nt: TGTGCCAGCAGCCCGGCCCCCGGGACTAGCGGACTCACCGGGGAGCTGTTTTTT
d_call: TRBD1; clone_size: NA; cdr3_length: 13; j_call: TRBJ1-1; v_call: TRBV30; cdr3_aa: CAWTQGARTEAFF; cdr3_nt: TGTGCCTGGACACAGGGGGCGCGGACTGAAGCTTTCTTT
d_call: NA; clone_size: NA; cdr3_length: 15; j_call: TRBJ1-2; v_call: TRBV28; cdr3_aa: CASSSVEVKGFGYTF; cdr3_nt: TGTGCCAGCAGTTCGGTTGAGGTTAAAGGGTTTGGCTACACCTTC
d_call: TRBD1; clone_size: NA; cdr3_length: 15; j_call: TRBJ1-2; v_call: TRBV6-5; cdr3_aa: CASRLGQGGIYGYTF; cdr3_nt: TGTGCCAGCAGGCTTGGACAGGGAGGCATCTATGGCTACACCTTC
d_call: NA; clone_size: NA; cdr3_length: 15; j_call: TRBJ2-2; v_call: TRBV5-1; cdr3_aa: CASSLETSGTGELFF; cdr3_nt: TGCGCCAGCAGCTTAGAGACCAGCGGTACCGGGGAGCTGTTTTTT
d_call: NA; clone_size: NA; cdr3_length: 11; j_call: TRBJ2-3; v_call: TRBV20-1; cdr3_aa: CSVTTAYTQYF; cdr3_nt: TGCAGTGTCACCACGGCGTATACGCAGTATTTT
d_call: NA; clone_size: NA; cdr3_length: 14; j_call: TRBJ1-1; v_call: TRBV18; cdr3_aa: CASSLQRENTEAFF; cdr3_nt: TGTGCCAGCTCACTTCAGAGGGAGAACACTGAAGCTTTCTTT
d_call: NA; clone_size: NA; cdr3_length: 16; j_call: TRBJ2-3; v_call: TRBV7-9; cdr3_aa: CASSLSRGSSTDTQYF; cdr3_nt: TGTGCCAGCAGCTTAAGTCGGGGGTCTAGCACAGATACGCAGTATTTT
d_call: NA; clone_size: NA; cdr3_length: 14; j_call: TRBJ1-5; v_call: TRBV5-1; cdr3_aa: CASSLGQRNQPQHF; cdr3_nt: TGCGCCAGCAGCTTGGGCCAGAGAAATCAGCCCCAGCATTTT
d_call: NA; clone_size: NA; cdr3_length: 13; j_call: TRBJ1-2; v_call: TRBV7-2; cdr3_aa: CASSQGRIYGYTF; cdr3_nt: TGTGCCAGCAGCCAAGGACGGATATATGGCTACACCTTC
d_call: NA; clone_size: NA; cdr3_length: 14; j_call: TRBJ1-2; v_call: TRBV5-3; cdr3_aa: CARSHRKRFGGYTF; cdr3_nt: TGTGCCAGAAGCCACCGAAAAAGGTTTGGTGGCTACACCTTC
d_call: TRBD1; clone_size: NA; cdr3_length: 15; j_call: TRBJ2-7; v_call: TRBV9; cdr3_aa: CASSSLGDRGYEQYF; cdr3_nt: TGTGCCAGCAGCTCCCTGGGGGACAGGGGCTACGAGCAGTACTTC
d_call: TRBD2; clone_size: few; cdr3_length: 19; j_call: TRBJ2-3; v_call: TRBV30; cdr3_aa: CAWSYPGSGWRGVTDTQYF; cdr3_nt: TGTGCCTGGAGTTACCCGGGGTCGGGTTGGCGGGGGGTGACAGATACGCAGTATTTT
d_call: NA; clone_size: NA; cdr3_length: 15; j_call: TRBJ1-2; v_call: TRBV19; cdr3_aa: CASSMRAGMGYGYTF; cdr3_nt: TGTGCCAGTAGTATGCGGGCGGGTATGGGCTATGGCTACACCTTC
d_call: NA; clone_size: NA; cdr3_length: 15; j_call: TRBJ2-3; v_call: TRBV2; cdr3_aa: CASNKQGTSTDTQYF; cdr3_nt: TGTGCCAGCAACAAACAGGGGACTAGCACAGATACGCAGTATTTT
d_call: NA; clone_size: NA; cdr3_length: 15; j_call: TRBJ2-7; v_call: TRBV3-1/TRBV3-2; cdr3_aa: CASSPLAGGRSEQYF; cdr3_nt: TGTGCCAGCAGCCCCTTAGCAGGGGGGCGATCCGAGCAGTACTTC
d_call: NA; clone_size: NA; cdr3_length: 13; j_call: TRBJ2-1; v_call: TRBV7-2; cdr3_aa: CASSLAKGNEQFF; cdr3_nt: TGTGCCAGCAGCTTAGCGAAGGGCAATGAGCAGTTCTTC
d_call: NA; clone_size: once; cdr3_length: 11; j_call: TRBJ1-1; v_call: TRBV19; cdr3_aa: CASRMGTEAFF; cdr3_nt: TGTGCCAGCCGAATGGGGACTGAAGCTTTCTTT
d_call: NA; clone_size: once; cdr3_length: 15; j_call: TRBJ1-1; v_call: TRBV19; cdr3_aa: CASTKRGSRSTEAFF; cdr3_nt: TGTGCCAGTACCAAAAGGGGGTCTAGGTCCACTGAAGCTTTCTTT
d_call: NA; clone_size: NA; cdr3_length: 15; j_call: TRBJ2-7; v_call: TRBV6-5; cdr3_aa: CASSRTALTPYEQYF; cdr3_nt: TGTGCCAGCAGTCGGACAGCCTTGACGCCCTACGAGCAGTACTTC
d_call: NA; clone_size: NA; cdr3_length: 13; j_call: TRBJ2-7; v_call: TRBV19; cdr3_aa: CASSPSRGSEQYF; cdr3_nt: TGTGCCAGTAGCCCCAGCCGGGGCTCCGAGCAGTACTTC
d_call: NA; clone_size: NA; cdr3_length: 17; j_call: TRBJ1-5; v_call: TRBV21-1; cdr3_aa: CASSSRTQGRSNQPQHF; cdr3_nt: TGTGCCAGCAGCTCCCGAACACAGGGTAGGAGCAATCAGCCCCAGCATTTT
d_call: TRBD1; clone_size: NA; cdr3_length: 15; j_call: TRBJ1-1; v_call: TRBV24-1; cdr3_aa: CATSDLEGANTEAFF; cdr3_nt: TGTGCCACCAGTGATTTGGAGGGGGCGAACACTGAAGCTTTCTTT
d_call: NA; clone_size: NA; cdr3_length: 16; j_call: TRBJ1-5; v_call: TRBV18; cdr3_aa: CASSPGRGISNQPQHF; cdr3_nt: TGTGCCAGCTCACCAGGACGGGGGATTAGCAATCAGCCCCAGCATTTT
d_call: NA; clone_size: NA; cdr3_length: 15; j_call: TRBJ1-4; v_call: TRBV30; cdr3_aa: CAWSVWGAGNEKLFF; cdr3_nt: TGTGCCTGGAGCGTATGGGGGGCGGGTAATGAAAAACTGTTTTTT
d_call: NA; clone_size: NA; cdr3_length: 16; j_call: TRBJ2-3; v_call: TRBV7-3; cdr3_aa: CASSLMGGPYTDTQYF; cdr3_nt: TGTGCCAGCAGCTTAATGGGGGGGCCTTACACAGATACGCAGTATTTT
d_call: NA; clone_size: NA; cdr3_length: 13; j_call: TRBJ1-2; v_call: TRBV3-1/TRBV3-2; cdr3_aa: CASSQDGGYGYTF; cdr3_nt: TGTGCCAGCAGCCAAGATGGGGGCTATGGCTACACCTTC
d_call: TRBD1; clone_size: NA; cdr3_length: 15; j_call: TRBJ1-6; v_call: TRBV28; cdr3_aa: CASSSTGTVNSPLHF; cdr3_nt: TGTGCCAGCAGTTCTACCGGGACAGTCAATTCACCCCTCCACTTT
d_call: TRBD1; clone_size: NA; cdr3_length: 16; j_call: TRBJ2-7; v_call: TRBV4-1; cdr3_aa: CASSRIVAGGSYEQYF; cdr3_nt: TGCGCCAGCAGCCGCATAGTAGCAGGGGGTTCCTACGAGCAGTACTTC
d_call: NA; clone_size: once; cdr3_length: 17; j_call: TRBJ2-5; v_call: TRBV7-2; cdr3_aa: CASSLVSGGGTQETQYF; cdr3_nt: TGTGCCAGCAGCTTAGTTTCCGGTGGCGGGACTCAAGAGACCCAGTACTTC
d_call: TRBD1; clone_size: NA; cdr3_length: 14; j_call: TRBJ2-7; v_call: TRBV19; cdr3_aa: CASSGQGAFNEQYF; cdr3_nt: TGTGCCAGTAGTGGACAGGGGGCGTTCAACGAGCAGTACTTC
d_call: NA; clone_size: NA; cdr3_length: 14; j_call: TRBJ1-3; v_call: TRBV7-9; cdr3_aa: CASSLSQGRNTIYF; cdr3_nt: TGTGCCAGCAGCTTATCTCAGGGAAGAAACACCATATATTTT